Included here is one TCR beta chain sequence, with context. The target antigen is unknown. CDR1 SGHTA and CDR2 FQGNSA come from the germline V gene. The CDR3 length is 13 residues. The ends were cut back, 2 bases at V and 2 bases at J, with 5 bases in the middle. The study reverse transcribed the entire isolated RNA, so it sequenced expressed TCRB transcripts. Sequencing used immunoSEQ multiplex PCR; TCRdb keeps in-frame clones, though not all of them. This repertoire shows under 200,000 clones, about 9.1% found once; its top ten account for over 2%. One heparinised blood draw, averaging about 120 mL, came from each donor. Cell sorting via CD45RO/CCR7/CD25/CD127/CD95/CD27 was performed to obtain CD4+ naive, central memory, regulatory and stem cell-like memory cells. This sample is part of a study of beta chain features in type 1 diabetes. Points from the study as a whole: Shortening of TCRB CDR3s, moderate but significant, appeared in all four CD4+ subsets of Type 1 diabetes patients. Across patients, naive, central memory and Treg TCRB repertoires exhibited apparently greater similarity than was observed across healthy donors.

This TCR derives from a woman under 30 in good health. The chain combines TRBV7-2 with TRBJ2-3; no clear D. The sequenced sample was central memory CD4+ T cells from blood. CDR3 amino acids: CASSLTYTDTQYF. The CDR3 DNA is TGTGCCAGCAGCTTAACCTACACAGATACGCAGTATTTT.